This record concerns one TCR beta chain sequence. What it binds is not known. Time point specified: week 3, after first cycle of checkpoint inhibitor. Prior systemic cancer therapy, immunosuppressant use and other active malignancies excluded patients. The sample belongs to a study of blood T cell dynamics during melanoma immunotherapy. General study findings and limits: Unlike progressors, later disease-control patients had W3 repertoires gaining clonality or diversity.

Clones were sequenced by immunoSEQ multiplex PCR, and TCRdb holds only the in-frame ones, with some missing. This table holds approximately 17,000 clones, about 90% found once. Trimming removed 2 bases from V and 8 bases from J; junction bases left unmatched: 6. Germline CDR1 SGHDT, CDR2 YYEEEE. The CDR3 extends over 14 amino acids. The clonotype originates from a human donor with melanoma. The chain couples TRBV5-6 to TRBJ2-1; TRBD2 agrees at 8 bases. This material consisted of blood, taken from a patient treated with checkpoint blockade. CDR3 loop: CASSFGLAIHEQFF. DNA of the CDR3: TGTGCCAGCAGCTTTGGACTAGCTATTCATGAGCAGTTCTTC. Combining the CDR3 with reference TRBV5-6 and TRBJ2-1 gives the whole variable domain DAGVTQSPTHLIKTRGQQVTLRCSPKSGHDTVSWYQQALGQGPQFIFQYYEEEERQRGNFPDRFSGHQFPNYSSELNVNALLLGDSALYLCASSFGLAIHEQFFGPGTRLTVL.